A selection of T cell receptor beta chains follows, all from one sample in a study of OX40 agonist ivuxolimab in advanced cancers. Produced via immunoSEQ multiplex PCR; TCRdb's table is partial and in-frame only. The table lists tens of thousands of clones, approximately 89% of them singletons, with about 1% in the top ten. Sequencing used CD4+ or CD8+ T cells sorted from blood, obtained in a trial of the OX40 agonist ivuxolimab. These receptors came from an adult with an advanced solid tumor such as melanoma, head and neck, liver or kidney cancer. The CDR3 runs from the conserved cysteine through the conserved F or W. D genes are given only for firm matches. Only some rows state a clone size, as once, few, many or a class for expanded clones.

TRBV5-4	TRBJ1-6	.	.	CASSFRLPGLSSSYNSPLHF	TGTGCCAGCAGCTTTCGGTTGCCCGGGCTATCGAGCTCCTATAATTCACCCCTCCACTTT
TRBV5-6	TRBJ2-5	.	.	CASSPLRETQYF	TGTGCCAGCAGCCCGCTTAGGGAGACCCAGTACTTC
TRBV29-1	TRBJ2-7	TRBD1	.	CSAWTGYEQYF	TGCAGCGCATGGACAGGGTACGAGCAGTACTTC
TRBV5-4	TRBJ1-6	TRBD1	few	CASSFVGQYNSPLHF	TGTGCCAGCAGCTTTGTGGGACAGTATAATTCACCCCTCCACTTT
TRBV2	TRBJ1-1	TRBD1	once	CASKDRGITEAFF	TGTGCCAGCAAGGACAGGGGGATTACTGAAGCTTTCTTT
TRBV6-6	TRBJ2-1	TRBD2	few	CASSPELAGNEQFF	TGTGCCAGCAGCCCGGAGCTAGCGGGCAATGAGCAGTTCTTC
TRBV12-5	TRBJ2-5	.	.	CASVEVGETQYF	TGTGCTAGTGTAGAGGTGGGAGAGACCCAGTACTTC
TRBV5-1	TRBJ2-4	TRBD1	.	CANSWGDRGQNIQYF	TGCGCCAACAGCTGGGGTGACAGGGGTCAAAACATTCAGTACTTC
TRBV18	TRBJ2-2	.	.	CASSPRGSNTGELFF	TGTGCCAGCTCACCACGGGGGTCGAACACCGGGGAGCTGTTTTTT
TRBV5-1	TRBJ2-1	TRBD1	once	CASSLEGADNEQFF	TGCGCCAGCAGCTTGGAGGGGGCGGACAATGAGCAGTTCTTC
TRBV2	TRBJ1-5	TRBD1	.	CASSAGTGNNQPQHF	TGTGCCAGCAGTGCCGGGACAGGAAACAATCAGCCCCAGCATTTT
TRBV2	TRBJ1-6	.	once	CASTQVGGRNSPLHF	TGTGCCAGCACCCAGGTCGGGGGCCGGAATTCACCCCTCCACTTT
TRBV23-1	TRBJ2-7	.	.	CASRGRSGHFTNEQYF	TGCGCCAGCAGAGGGAGGTCGGGGCATTTTACCAACGAGCAGTACTTC
TRBV6-5	TRBJ2-2	.	.	CASRTGNTGELFF	TGTGCCAGCAGGACAGGCAACACCGGGGAGCTGTTTTTT
TRBV28	TRBJ2-7	.	.	CASSLEGYPAYF	TGTGCCAGCAGTTTAGAGGGCTACCCCGCATACTTC
TRBV25-1	TRBJ2-5	TRBD2	.	CASSVPGLVETQYF	TGTGCCAGCAGTGTACCGGGACTAGTAGAGACCCAGTACTTC
TRBV6-5	TRBJ1-3	.	.	CASRPDQGGGNTIYF	TGTGCCAGCAGGCCGGACCAGGGCGGAGGAAACACCATATATTTT
TRBV6-5	TRBJ1-1	TRBD1	.	CASRPTGLGTEAFF	TGTGCCAGCAGGCCGACAGGGTTGGGCACTGAAGCTTTCTTT
TRBV10-3	TRBJ2-3	.	.	CAISRGADTDTQYF	TGTGCCATCAGTCGGGGGGCGGACACAGATACGCAGTATTTT
TRBV5-6	TRBJ2-7	.	.	CASSAPLGLGEQYF	TGTGCCAGCAGCGCCCCTTTGGGGCTCGGCGAGCAGTACTTC
TRBV5-1	TRBJ2-7	.	.	CASSLAGSLREQYF	TGCGCCAGCAGCTTGGCAGGGTCCCTCCGCGAGCAGTACTTC
TRBV6-5	TRBJ1-1	.	.	CASNTGTANTEAFF	TGTGCCAGCAACACCGGGACGGCGAACACTGAAGCTTTCTTT
TRBV7-9	TRBJ2-7	TRBD1	.	CASSRLTPGQKDEQYF	TGTGCCAGCAGCCGACTGACCCCGGGACAGAAGGACGAGCAGTACTTC
TRBV9	TRBJ1-1	.	.	CASGRAMNTEAFF	TGTGCCAGCGGGAGGGCCATGAACACTGAAGCTTTCTTT
TRBV5-1	TRBJ1-1	.	.	CASSLAGVVNTEAFF	TGCGCCAGCAGCTTGGCCGGGGTTGTGAACACTGAAGCTTTCTTT
TRBV6-5	TRBJ2-7	.	.	CASSPGGWGEQYF	TGTGCCAGCAGCCCTGGTGGCTGGGGCGAGCAGTACTTC
TRBV19	TRBJ1-1	.	.	CASRLDSLSGNTEAFF	TGTGCCAGTAGGCTTGACAGTCTTTCAGGAAACACTGAAGCTTTCTTT
TRBV4-1	TRBJ1-5	.	.	CASSQDAGGVGVPQHF	TGCGCCAGCAGCCAAGATGCGGGAGGAGTTGGGGTGCCCCAGCATTTT
TRBV15	TRBJ1-1	.	.	CATSRARQSGEAFF	TGTGCCACCAGCAGAGCAAGACAGTCGGGGGAGGCTTTCTTT